What follows are 4 T cell receptor beta chains derived from one specimen sequenced in a study of cytomegalovirus exposure and HLA in healthy donors. Amplification used 60 Vbeta primers and 13 Jbeta primers. TCRdb's table, derived via immunoSEQ multiplex PCR, lists solely in-frame clones and lacks some. The table records around 200,000 clones, around 62% of them present only once. The sample taken for sequencing was PBMCs. These receptors originate from a man aged 40-49 years in good health and CMV-seronegative.

This sequence joins TRBV7-3 and TRBJ2-3, with TRBD2 identical over 8 bases. Germline trimming cut 5 bases from V and 3 bases from J; bases unmatched to any gene: 10. This CDR3 comprises 16 residues. CDR1 SGHTA and CDR2 FQGTGA come from the germline V gene. The DNA for the CDR3 is TGTGCCAGCAGCCAGGGGACTAGGGGTAGGACAGATACGCAGTATTTT. Encoded protein: CASSQGTRGRTDTQYF.

In this sample, this clone turned up a few times. The rearrangement uses TRBV4-1 and TRBJ2-2, with D possibly matching TRBD1 (6 bases). V gave up 0 bases and J gave up 5 bases, with 13 bases separating them. This CDR3 is 16 amino acids long. Germline CDR1 MGHRA, CDR2 YSYEKL. In nucleotides, the CDR3 is TGCGCCAGCAGCCAAGAGTCTCAGGGGCGGACCGGGGAGCTGTTTTTT. Translating gives CASSQESQGRTGELFF.

The sample holds a few counts of this clone. The chain has TRBV7-2 and TRBJ2-5; D gene uncertain. CDR3 length: 14 amino acids. Germline assignment: CDR1 SGHTA and CDR2 FQGNSA. V was shortened by 3 bases and J by 1 base, with 9 bases between the two germline ends. The CDR3 is CASSLTGVQETQYF. In nucleotides, the CDR3 is TGTGCCAGCAGCTTGACTGGAGTCCAAGAGACCCAGTACTTC.

The chain couples TRBV6-1 to TRBJ2-7, with 8 positions matching TRBD1. Germline V gene lookup returns CDR1 MNHNS and CDR2 SASEGT. The CDR3 runs to 15 residues. V dropped 4 bases and J dropped 2; count of bases not matched to a gene: 7. In nucleotides, the CDR3 is TGTGCCAGCAGTGGAAGGGACAGGCCCCCCTACGAGCAGTACTTC. Protein product: CASSGRDRPPYEQYF.